These 7 T cell receptor beta chains came from one sample sequenced in a study of T cell repertoires in cytomegalovirus infection (dated by TCRdb to the late 2010s). For these TCRs, the target antigens are not known. The meaning of the sample's treatment or condition label: in vitro stimulation with specific CMV peptide epitopes to enrich CMV-specific T cells. The run used an Illumina HiSeq 1500. TCRdb reprocessed the public reads (quality trimming at Q25 with fastp, clone calling with MiXCR) and kept in-frame beta chains. All rows with the same CDR3 protein become a single entry with the most common DNA and genes. The sample records about 110,000 distinct CDR3 sequences, 25% to 30% of which are singletons. The ten largest make up roughly 77% of the sample. The source was CD8+ T cells from cultured PBMCs, collected from culture after CMV antigen stimulation. Receptor source: a human donor in good health (CMV status not recorded). Some clones in this sample may be carry-over from other donors' samples.

This clonotype was counted a few times. J is TRBJ2-1 and V is TRBV3-1; the match to TRBD2 covers 12 bases. Germline values: CDR1 LGHDT, CDR2 YNNKEL (reference sequence). This CDR3 is built from 17 residues. With 2 bases clipped from V and 7 bases from J, the junction kept 9 bases outside the gene matches. This CDR3 reads CASSQLAGGPGRNEQFF. As DNA, the CDR3 is TGTGCCAGCAGCCAACTAGCGGGGGGGCCCGGTCGTAATGAGCAGTTCTTC.

This clonotype was detected a few times. The chain joins TRBV6-2 or TRBV6-3 to TRBJ2-5; 8 nucleotides line up with TRBD2. V lost 0 bases to trimming and J lost 1 base; unmatched junction nucleotides: 7. The V gene's germline CDR1 is MNHEY and CDR2 SVGEGT. The CDR3 contains 17 residues. Written as DNA, the CDR3 is TGTGCCAGCAGTTACTCCGTTGCCGCGGGGGGCCAAGAGACCCAGTACTTC. It translates to CASSYSVAAGGQETQYF.

V is TRBV9 and J is TRBJ2-3; TRBD2 agrees at 10 bases. The CDR3 runs to 15 residues. CDR1 and CDR2 (germline): SGDLS, YYNGEE. J gave up 6 bases and V 3 bases, and 7 bases lay outside the gene matches. CDR3 amino acids: CASSDPAGGPDTQYF. The CDR3 region has the DNA TGTGCCAGCAGCGACCCAGCGGGGGGGCCCGATACGCAGTATTTT.

The V and J genes are TRBV11-2 and TRBJ2-2; D tentatively fits TRBD1 or TRBD2 (5 bases each). Trimming left V 1 base short and J 5 bases short, with 8 bases between. Germline V gene data show CDR1 as SGHAT and CDR2 as FQNNGV. The CDR3 covers 14 residues. The CDR3: CASSLVWGTGELFF. CDR3 nucleotide sequence: TGTGCCAGCAGCTTAGTTTGGGGGACCGGGGAGCTGTTTTTT.

The chain recombines TRBV28 with TRBJ2-1; D perhaps matches TRBD1 (5 bases). Trimming took off 7 bases at V and 2 bases at J, with 12 bases between the two ends. There are 14 residues in the CDR3. In germline, CDR1 is MDHEN, CDR2 SYDVKM. The CDR3 bases are TGTGCCAGCACCTTGCTAGGGGCCTACAATGAGCAGTTCTTC. As protein: CASTLLGAYNEQFF.

V gene TRBV7-6 combines with J gene TRBJ2-7; D call uncertain. This CDR3 is built from 13 residues. Trimming shortened V by 2 bases and J by 3 bases, and 8 bases separated the two germline ends. From germline, CDR1 is SGHVS and CDR2 FNYEAQ. DNA of the CDR3: TGTGCCAGCAGCTTAAGCAGTAACTACGAGCAGTACTTC. Its translation: CASSLSSNYEQYF.

There are a few counts of this clonotype. The J gene is TRBJ2-2, the V gene TRBV7-8; D assignment may be TRBD1 or TRBD2 (5 bases each). Germline CDR1 and CDR2: SGHVS and FQNEAQ. V was clipped by 4 bases and J by 4 bases, with 7 bases between them. This CDR3 comprises 13 residues. The CDR3: CASSSGPTGELFF. The CDR3 coding sequence is TGTGCCAGCAGCTCGGGACCCACCGGGGAGCTGTTTTTT.